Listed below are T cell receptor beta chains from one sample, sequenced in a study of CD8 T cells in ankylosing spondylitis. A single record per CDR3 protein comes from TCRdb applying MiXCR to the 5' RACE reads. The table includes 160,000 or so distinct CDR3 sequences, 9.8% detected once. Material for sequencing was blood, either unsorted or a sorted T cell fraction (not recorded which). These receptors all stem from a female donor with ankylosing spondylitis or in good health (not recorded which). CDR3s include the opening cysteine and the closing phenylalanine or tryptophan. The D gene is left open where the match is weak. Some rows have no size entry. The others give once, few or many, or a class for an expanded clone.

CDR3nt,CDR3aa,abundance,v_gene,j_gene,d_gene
TGTGCCAGCAGTGTAAGTCAGAACACTGAAGCTTTCTTT,CASSVSQNTEAFF,many,TRBV25-1,TRBJ1-1,.
TGTGCCTGGAACGATTCCGGGGAGCTGTTTTTT,CAWNDSGELFF,few,TRBV30,TRBJ2-2,.
TGTGCCACCTCCTGGGGGTCCGGATACACTGAAGCTTTCTTT,CATSWGSGYTEAFF,.,TRBV28,TRBJ1-1,.
TGCGCCAGCAGCCAGGCACGGACTAGCGGGGGTAGAGATACGCAGTATTTT,CASSQARTSGGRDTQYF,many,TRBV4-3,TRBJ2-3,TRBD2
TGTGCCAGCAGTGAAGAAGGGCAGGGCCGAGGGACCGGGGAGCTGTTTTTT,CASSEEGQGRGTGELFF,few,TRBV2,TRBJ2-2,.
TGTGCCAGCAGTTTAACGGGGGAGCAGTACTTC,CASSLTGEQYF,many,TRBV12-3/TRBV12-4,TRBJ2-7,.
TGTGCCAGCAGCTTAGATGGACGGGAAGCTTTCTTT,CASSLDGREAFF,many,TRBV7-9,TRBJ1-1,.
TGTGCCAGCAGTTTATCGAGGTCCCTCTACGAGCAGTACTTC,CASSLSRSLYEQYF,.,TRBV27,TRBJ2-7,.
TGTGCCAGCAGCGTAGTTGGCCGGGGCTCCTACAATGAGCAGTTCTTC,CASSVVGRGSYNEQFF,many,TRBV9,TRBJ2-1,.
TGTGCCAGCAGCTTAGATGTCTTTAACTATGGCTACACCTTC,CASSLDVFNYGYTF,many,TRBV7-2,TRBJ1-2,.
TGTGCCAGCAGCTTCGAGCGGACCACCAATGAGCAGTTCTTC,CASSFERTTNEQFF,many,TRBV7-9,TRBJ2-1,.
TGTGCCAGCAGTCACGGGACGACGACCGGGGAGCTGTTTTTT,CASSHGTTTGELFF,.,TRBV27,TRBJ2-2,.
TGCACCTCTAGGTTTAGCAACCCCCCTAACGGGGCCAACGTCCTGACTTTC,CTSRFSNPPNGANVLTF,few,TRBV29-1,TRBJ2-6,.
TGCGCCAGCAGCCCCCTAGGCCAGGGGAATTCACCCCTCCACTTT,CASSPLGQGNSPLHF,few,TRBV4-1,TRBJ1-6,.
TGTGCCTGGAGTGTAGGCCCCGGGGAGCTCCCCTACGAGCAGTACTTC,CAWSVGPGELPYEQYF,few,TRBV30,TRBJ2-7,.
TGTGCCAGCAGCTTCTGGATGGAAAACGTGGGGTACACTGAAGCTTTCTTT,CASSFWMENVGYTEAFF,few,TRBV5-6,TRBJ1-1,.
TGTGCCAGCAGCTTCGGGACAAGGCCAGGTGGGGAGACCCAGTACTTC,CASSFGTRPGGETQYF,.,TRBV7-3,TRBJ2-5,.
TGTGCCAGCAGCTTAGACGTGGGAACAGATACGCAGTATTTT,CASSLDVGTDTQYF,.,TRBV7-6,TRBJ2-3,.
TGTGCCAGCAGCTACCGGGACGGGACAGATACGCAGTATTTT,CASSYRDGTDTQYF,few,TRBV7-9,TRBJ2-3,.
TGCAGTGCCGCACCCGAGACAGGGGGATACGAGCAGTACTTC,CSAAPETGGYEQYF,few,TRBV20-1,TRBJ2-7,TRBD1
TGTGCCAGCAGTTTTACTGCGGGCCCTACGAGGGCCAACGTCCTGACTTTC,CASSFTAGPTRANVLTF,.,TRBV12-3/TRBV12-4,TRBJ2-6,.
TGTGCCAGCCAGGGGAGATATAACAATGAGCAGTTCTTC,CASQGRYNNEQFF,few,TRBV12-3/TRBV12-4,TRBJ2-1,.
TGTGCCAGCAGTAGACAGGGGGTAGATACAGAAGCTTTCTTT,CASSRQGVDTEAFF,many,TRBV9,TRBJ1-1,TRBD1
TGTGCCAGCAGCTTGGTGCGGGGCGCCTACAATGAGCAGTTCTTC,CASSLVRGAYNEQFF,few,TRBV5-5,TRBJ2-1,.
TGTGCCAGCACCCTCCGGGGCTCCTATAATTCACCCCTCCACTTT,CASTLRGSYNSPLHF,many,TRBV12-3/TRBV12-4,TRBJ1-6,.
TGTGCCAGCAGCTTAGATGCGAGGGCAGGGGAGACCCAGTACTTC,CASSLDARAGETQYF,.,TRBV11-2,TRBJ2-5,.
TGTGCCAGCGGGGGTGAGAGGGTCTATGGCTACACCTTC,CASGGERVYGYTF,.,TRBV12-3/TRBV12-4,TRBJ1-2,.
TGTGCCAGCAGCTTAAAGAACGGTTATGGCTACACCTTC,CASSLKNGYGYTF,many,TRBV7-3,TRBJ1-2,.
TGTGCCAGCAGCTTAGATGACTACAATGAGCAGTTCTTC,CASSLDDYNEQFF,many,TRBV7-9,TRBJ2-1,.
TGCGCCAGCAGCCAAGCCAGCACAGATACGCAGTATTTT,CASSQASTDTQYF,.,TRBV4-3,TRBJ2-3,.
TGTGCCAGCAGCGTCGGACTAGCGGGAGGGAACAATGAGCAGTTCTTC,CASSVGLAGGNNEQFF,.,TRBV9,TRBJ2-1,TRBD2